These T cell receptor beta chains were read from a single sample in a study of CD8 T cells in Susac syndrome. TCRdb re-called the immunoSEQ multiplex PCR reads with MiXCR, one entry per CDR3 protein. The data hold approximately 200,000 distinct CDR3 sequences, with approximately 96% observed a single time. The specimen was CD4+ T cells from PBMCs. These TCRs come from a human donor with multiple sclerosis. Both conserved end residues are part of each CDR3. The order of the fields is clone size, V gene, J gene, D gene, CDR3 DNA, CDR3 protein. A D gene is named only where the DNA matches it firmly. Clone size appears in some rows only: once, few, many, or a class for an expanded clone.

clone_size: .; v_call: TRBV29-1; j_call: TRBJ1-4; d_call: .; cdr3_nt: TGCAGCGCCCGGACCGGACCTGAAAAACTGTTTTTT; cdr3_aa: CSARTGPEKLFF
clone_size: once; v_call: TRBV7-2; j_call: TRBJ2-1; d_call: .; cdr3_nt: TGTGCCAGCAGCAATGCCGTGACGGAATACAATGAGCAGTTCTTC; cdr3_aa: CASSNAVTEYNEQFF
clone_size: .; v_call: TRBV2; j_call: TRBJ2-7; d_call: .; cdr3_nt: TGTGCCAGCAATCAGGAATCCTACGAGCAGTACTTC; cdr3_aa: CASNQESYEQYF
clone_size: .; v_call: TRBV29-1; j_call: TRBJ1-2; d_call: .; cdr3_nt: TGCAGCGTTGAAGATCCTACGGTTGGGAACTATGGCTACACCTTC; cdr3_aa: CSVEDPTVGNYGYTF
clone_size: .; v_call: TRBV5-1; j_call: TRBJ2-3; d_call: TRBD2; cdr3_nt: TGCGCCAGCAGCTTGGGAGGGACTAGCGGGGACCTCACGAATACGCAGTATTTT; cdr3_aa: CASSLGGTSGDLTNTQYF
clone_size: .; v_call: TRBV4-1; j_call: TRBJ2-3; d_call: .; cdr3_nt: TGCGCCAGCAGCCAAGCAGGTCGGGATACGCAGTATTTT; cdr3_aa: CASSQAGRDTQYF
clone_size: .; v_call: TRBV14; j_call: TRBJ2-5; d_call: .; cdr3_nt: TGTGCCAGCAGCCAGGGGGGCCAGGGTCAAGAGACCCAGTACTTC; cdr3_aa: CASSQGGQGQETQYF
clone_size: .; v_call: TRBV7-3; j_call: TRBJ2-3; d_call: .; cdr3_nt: TGTGCCAGCAGCTCAGGGGGGCAGGGAGATACGCAGTATTTT; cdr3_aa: CASSSGGQGDTQYF
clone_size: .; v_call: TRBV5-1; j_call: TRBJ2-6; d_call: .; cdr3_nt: TGCGCCAGCAGCTCAGATTTCTCTGGGGCCAACGTCCTGACTTTC; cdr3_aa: CASSSDFSGANVLTF
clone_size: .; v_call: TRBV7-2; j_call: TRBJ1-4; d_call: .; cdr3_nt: TGTGCCAGCAGCCCCAGGACGGGATCAGCAACTAATGAAAAACTGTTTTTT; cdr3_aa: CASSPRTGSATNEKLFF
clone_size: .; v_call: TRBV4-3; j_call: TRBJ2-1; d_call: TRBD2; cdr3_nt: TGCGCCAGCAGCTTCCGGGACTACGCCGACAATGAGCAGTTCTTC; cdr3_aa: CASSFRDYADNEQFF
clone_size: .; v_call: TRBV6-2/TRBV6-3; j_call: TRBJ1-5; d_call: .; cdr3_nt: TGTGCCAGCAGTTACTTCGGGGGCAATCAGCCCCAGCATTTT; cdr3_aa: CASSYFGGNQPQHF
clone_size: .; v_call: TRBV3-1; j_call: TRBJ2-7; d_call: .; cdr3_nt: TGTGCCAGCAGCCAAGGGATTAGCGGCTACGAGCAGTACTTC; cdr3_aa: CASSQGISGYEQYF
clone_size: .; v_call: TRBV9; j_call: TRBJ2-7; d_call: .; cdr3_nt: TGTGCCAGCAGCGTCTTGACAGTTTACGAGCAGTACTTC; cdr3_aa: CASSVLTVYEQYF
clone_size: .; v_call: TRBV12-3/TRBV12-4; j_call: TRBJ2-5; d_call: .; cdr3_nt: TGTGCCAGCAGTCTCAACGCCGGGATGGAGACCCAGTACTTC; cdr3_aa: CASSLNAGMETQYF